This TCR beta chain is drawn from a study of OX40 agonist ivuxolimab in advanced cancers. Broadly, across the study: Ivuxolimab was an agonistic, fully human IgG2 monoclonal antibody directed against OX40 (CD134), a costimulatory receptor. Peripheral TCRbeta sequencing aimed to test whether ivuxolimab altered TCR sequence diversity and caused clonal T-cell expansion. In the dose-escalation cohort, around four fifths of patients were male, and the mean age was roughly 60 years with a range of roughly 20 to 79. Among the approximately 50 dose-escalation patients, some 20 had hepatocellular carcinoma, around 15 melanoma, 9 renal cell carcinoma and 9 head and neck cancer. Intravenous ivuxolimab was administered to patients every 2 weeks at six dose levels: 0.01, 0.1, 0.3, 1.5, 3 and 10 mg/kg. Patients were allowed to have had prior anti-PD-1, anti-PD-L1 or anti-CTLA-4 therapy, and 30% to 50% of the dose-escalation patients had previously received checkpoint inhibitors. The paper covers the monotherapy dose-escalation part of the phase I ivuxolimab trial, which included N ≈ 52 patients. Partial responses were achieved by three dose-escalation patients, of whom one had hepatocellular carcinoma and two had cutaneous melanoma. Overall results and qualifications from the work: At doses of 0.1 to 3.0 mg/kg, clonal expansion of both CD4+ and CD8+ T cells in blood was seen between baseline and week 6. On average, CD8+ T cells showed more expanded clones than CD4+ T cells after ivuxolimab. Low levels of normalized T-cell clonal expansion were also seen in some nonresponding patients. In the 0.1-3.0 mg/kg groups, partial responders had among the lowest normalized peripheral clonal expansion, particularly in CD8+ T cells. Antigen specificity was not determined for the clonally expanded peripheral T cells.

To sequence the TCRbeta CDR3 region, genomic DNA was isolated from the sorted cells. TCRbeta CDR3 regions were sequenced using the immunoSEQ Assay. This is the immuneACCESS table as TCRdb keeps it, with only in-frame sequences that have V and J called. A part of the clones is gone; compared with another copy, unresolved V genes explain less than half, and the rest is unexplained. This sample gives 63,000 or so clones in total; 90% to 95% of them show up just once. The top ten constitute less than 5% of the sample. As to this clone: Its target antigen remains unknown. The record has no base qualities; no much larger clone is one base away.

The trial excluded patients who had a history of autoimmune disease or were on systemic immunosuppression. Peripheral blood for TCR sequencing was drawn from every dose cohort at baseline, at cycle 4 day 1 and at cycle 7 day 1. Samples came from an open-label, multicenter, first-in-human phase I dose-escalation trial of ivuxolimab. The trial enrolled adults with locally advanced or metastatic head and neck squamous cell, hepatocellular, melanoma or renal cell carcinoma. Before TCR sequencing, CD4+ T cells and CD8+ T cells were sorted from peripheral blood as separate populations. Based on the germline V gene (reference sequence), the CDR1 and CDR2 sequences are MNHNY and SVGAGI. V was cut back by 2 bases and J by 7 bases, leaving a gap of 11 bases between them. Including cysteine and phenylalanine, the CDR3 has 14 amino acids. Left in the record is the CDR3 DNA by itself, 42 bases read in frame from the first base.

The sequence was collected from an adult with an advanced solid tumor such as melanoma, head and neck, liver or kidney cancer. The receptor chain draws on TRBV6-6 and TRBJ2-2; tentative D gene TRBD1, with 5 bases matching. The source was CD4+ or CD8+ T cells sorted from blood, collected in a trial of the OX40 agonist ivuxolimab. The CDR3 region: CASSYAGHGGELFF. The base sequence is TGTGCCAGCAGTTACGCTGGACACGGCGGGGAGCTGTTTTTT.